This entry lists 2 T cell receptor beta chains sequenced from one sample in a study of blood T cell repertoires in COVID-19. Data came from immunoSEQ multiplex PCR; TCRdb stores just in-frame clones and leaves some out. Altogether about 160,000 clones are present, around four fifths being singletons, with the ten largest covering approximately 2.6%. Sequencing input: peripheral blood. These receptors all come from a man in his 70s with acute or convalescent COVID-19.

The chain combines TRBV4-2 with TRBJ2-3, with TRBD2 matching 8 bases. V shed 4 bases, J shed 1 base, and the junction held 7 bases outside the gene matches. The CDR3 contains 16 residues. The germline CDR1 and CDR2 sequences are LGHNA and YNFKEQ. The CDR3 region is CASSPGTGGGTDTQYF. In DNA form, the CDR3 reads TGTGCCAGCAGCCCTGGGACCGGGGGGGGCACAGATACGCAGTATTTT.

This clone showed up just a few times. The chain carries TRBV7-2 and TRBJ2-5; tentatively, D is TRBD2 (7 bases). The CDR3 spans 14 residues. CDR1 is SGHTA, CDR2 FQGNSA, per germline. V shed 1 base and J shed 6 bases, with 12 bases lying between them. Written as DNA, the CDR3 is TGTGCCAGCAGCTTAGGGGGAGGGGGGAAGACCCAGTACTTC. Protein: CASSLGGGGKTQYF.